This T cell receptor (beta chain) was sequenced for a study of CD4 and CD8 cells across lung adenocarcinoma regions. The patients had localized lung adenocarcinoma, a non-small cell subtype. CDR3 size: 17 residues. The germline CDR1 and CDR2 sequences are WNHNN and SYGVQD (reference sequence). From the PCR reads, TCRdb called clonotypes with MiXCR, one entry per CDR3 protein. This sample has under 30,000 distinct CDR3 sequences; more than 45% occur once, and the top ten carry under 50%. The sample comprised CD8+ T cells from the center of a lung tumor. The chain links TRBV10-1 to TRBJ2-4, with D unresolved. The J call is doubtful: the DNA matches TRBJ2-5 better. The sequence derives from a male donor with lung adenocarcinoma. The CD4 and CD8 labels of this study may be unreliable. CDR3 DNA sequence: TGCGCTTGCACAACGGGCAGCCTGAGCCGTGACAAAGAGACCCAGTACTTC. Protein product: CACTTGSLSRDKETQYF.